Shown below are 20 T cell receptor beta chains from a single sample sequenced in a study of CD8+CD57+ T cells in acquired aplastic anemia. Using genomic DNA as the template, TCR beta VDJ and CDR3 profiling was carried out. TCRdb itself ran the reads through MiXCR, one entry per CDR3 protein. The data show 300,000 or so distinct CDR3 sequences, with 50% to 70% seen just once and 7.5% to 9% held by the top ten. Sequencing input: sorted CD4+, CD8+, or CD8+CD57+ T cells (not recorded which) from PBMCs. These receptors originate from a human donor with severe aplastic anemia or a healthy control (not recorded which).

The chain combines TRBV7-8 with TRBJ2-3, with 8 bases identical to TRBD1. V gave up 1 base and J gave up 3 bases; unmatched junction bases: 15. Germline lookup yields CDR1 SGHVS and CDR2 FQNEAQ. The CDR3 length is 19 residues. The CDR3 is CASSLEGQGAAYGTDTQYF. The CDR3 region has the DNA TGTGCCAGCAGCTTAGAAGGGCAGGGGGCGGCCTATGGTACAGATACGCAGTATTTT.

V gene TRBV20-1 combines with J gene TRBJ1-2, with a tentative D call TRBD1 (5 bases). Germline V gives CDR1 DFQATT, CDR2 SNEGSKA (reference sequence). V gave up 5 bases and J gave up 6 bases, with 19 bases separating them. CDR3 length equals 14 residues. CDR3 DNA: TGCAGTGCTCATTCGGGACCTCCGAGCAATGGCTACACCTTC. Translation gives CSAHSGPPSNGYTF.

Written as DNA, the CDR3 is TGTGCCAGCAGACATTTAGACCAAGAGACCCAGTACTTC. As protein: CASRHLDQETQYF. This rearrangement joins TRBV7-9 to TRBJ2-5; D call uncertain. Deletions cut 6 bases from V and 0 bases from J, with 8 bases between. CDR3 length: 13 amino acids. In germline, CDR1 is SEHNR, CDR2 FQNEAQ (reference sequence).

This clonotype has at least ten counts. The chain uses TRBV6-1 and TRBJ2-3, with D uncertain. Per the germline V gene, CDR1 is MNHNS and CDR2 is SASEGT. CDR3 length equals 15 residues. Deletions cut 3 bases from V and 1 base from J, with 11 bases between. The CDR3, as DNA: TGTGCCAGCAGTGACAGGCCGACGGGCACAGATACGCAGTATTTT. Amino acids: CASSDRPTGTDTQYF.

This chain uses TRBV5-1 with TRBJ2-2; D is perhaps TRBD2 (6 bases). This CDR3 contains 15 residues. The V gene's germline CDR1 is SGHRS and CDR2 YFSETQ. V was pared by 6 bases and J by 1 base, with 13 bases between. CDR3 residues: CASTSSEKNTGELFF. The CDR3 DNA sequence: TGCGCCAGCACCTCTAGCGAAAAGAACACCGGGGAGCTGTTTTTT. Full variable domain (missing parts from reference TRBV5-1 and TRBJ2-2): KAGVTQTPRYLIKTRGQQVTLSCSPISGHRSVSWYQQTPGQGLQFLFEYFSETQRNKGNFPGRFSGRQFSNSRSEMNVSTLELGDSALYLCASTSSEKNTGELFFGEGSRLTVL.

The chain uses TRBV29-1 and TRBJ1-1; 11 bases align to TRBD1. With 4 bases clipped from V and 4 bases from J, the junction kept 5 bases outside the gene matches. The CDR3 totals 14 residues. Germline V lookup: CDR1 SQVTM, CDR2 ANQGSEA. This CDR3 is CSVVGQGAITEAFF. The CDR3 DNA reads TGCAGCGTTGTAGGACAGGGGGCAATCACTGAAGCTTTCTTT.

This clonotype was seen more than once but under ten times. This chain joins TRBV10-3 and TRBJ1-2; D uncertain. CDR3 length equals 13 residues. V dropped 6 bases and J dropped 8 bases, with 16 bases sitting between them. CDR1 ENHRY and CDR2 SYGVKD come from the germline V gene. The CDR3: CAIRRAADGGYTF. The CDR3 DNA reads TGTGCCATCAGGCGGGCAGCGGATGGCGGCTACACCTTC.

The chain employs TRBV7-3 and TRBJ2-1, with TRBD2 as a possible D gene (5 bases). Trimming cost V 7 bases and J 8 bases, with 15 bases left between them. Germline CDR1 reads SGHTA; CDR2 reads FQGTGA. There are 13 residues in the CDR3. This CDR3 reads CASNFLLGDEQFF. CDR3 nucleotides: TGTGCCAGCAATTTTCTTCTCGGGGATGAGCAGTTCTTC. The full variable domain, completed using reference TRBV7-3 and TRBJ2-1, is GAGVSQTPSNKVTEKGKYVELRCDPISGHTALYWYRQSLGQGPEFLIYFQGTGAADDSGLPNDRFFAVRPEGSVSTLKIQRTERGDSAVYLCASNFLLGDEQFFGPGTRLTVL.

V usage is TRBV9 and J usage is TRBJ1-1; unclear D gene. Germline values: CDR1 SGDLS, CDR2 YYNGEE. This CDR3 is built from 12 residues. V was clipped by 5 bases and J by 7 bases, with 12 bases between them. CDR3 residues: CASSYVVNEAFF. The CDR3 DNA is TGTGCCAGCAGTTACGTGGTCAATGAAGCTTTCTTT.

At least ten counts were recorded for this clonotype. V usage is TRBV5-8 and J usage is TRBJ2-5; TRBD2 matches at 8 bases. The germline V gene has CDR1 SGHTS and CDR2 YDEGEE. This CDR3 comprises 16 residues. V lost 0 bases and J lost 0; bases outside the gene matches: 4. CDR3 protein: CASSLAGGLNQETQYF. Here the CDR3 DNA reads TGTGCCAGCAGCTTGGCGGGGGGGTTAAACCAAGAGACCCAGTACTTC.

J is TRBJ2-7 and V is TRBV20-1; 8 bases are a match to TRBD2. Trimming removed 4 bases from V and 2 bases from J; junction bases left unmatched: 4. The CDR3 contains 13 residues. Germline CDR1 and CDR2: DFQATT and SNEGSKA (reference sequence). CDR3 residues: CSANGGGTYEQYF. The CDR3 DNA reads TGCAGTGCTAACGGGGGGGGGACCTACGAGCAGTACTTC.

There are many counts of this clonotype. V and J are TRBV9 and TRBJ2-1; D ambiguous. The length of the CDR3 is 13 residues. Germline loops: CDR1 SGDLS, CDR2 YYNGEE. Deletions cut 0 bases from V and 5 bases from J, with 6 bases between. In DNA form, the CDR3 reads TGTGCCAGCAGCGTAGGCGGTAACAATGAGCAGTTCTTC. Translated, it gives CASSVGGNNEQFF. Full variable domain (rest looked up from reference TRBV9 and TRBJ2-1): DSGVTQTPKHLITATGQRVTLRCSPRSGDLSVYWYQQSLDQGLQFLIQYYNGEERAKGNILERFSAQQFPDLHSELNLSSLELGDSALYFCASSVGGNNEQFFGPGTRLTVL.

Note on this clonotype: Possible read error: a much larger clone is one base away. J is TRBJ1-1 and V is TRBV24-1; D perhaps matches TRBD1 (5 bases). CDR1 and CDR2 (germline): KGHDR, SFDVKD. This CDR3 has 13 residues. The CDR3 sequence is CASSSAGYVQAFF. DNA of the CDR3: TGTGCCAGCAGTTCAGCAGGGTACGTTCAGGCTTTCTTT.

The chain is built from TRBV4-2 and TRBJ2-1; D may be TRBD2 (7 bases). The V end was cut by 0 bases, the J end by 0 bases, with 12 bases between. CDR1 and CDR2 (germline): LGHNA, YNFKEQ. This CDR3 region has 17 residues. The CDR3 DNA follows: TGTGCCAGCAGCCAAGAGGGGGGGGGCAGCTCCTACAATGAGCAGTTCTTC. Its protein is CASSQEGGGSSYNEQFF.

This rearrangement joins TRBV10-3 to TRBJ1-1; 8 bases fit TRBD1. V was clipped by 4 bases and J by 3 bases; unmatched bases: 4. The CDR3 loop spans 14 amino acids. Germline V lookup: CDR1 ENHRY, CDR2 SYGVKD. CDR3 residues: CAISAQGADTEAFF. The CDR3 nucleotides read TGTGCCATCAGTGCCCAGGGGGCAGACACTGAAGCTTTCTTT.

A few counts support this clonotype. CDR3 residues: CASRGSPTSGELFF. CDR3 nucleotides: TGTGCCAGCAGAGGATCACCTACCTCCGGGGAGCTGTTTTTT. V is TRBV2 and J is TRBJ2-2; D gene unclear. Trimming stripped 6 bases from V and 6 bases from J, with 14 bases between. There are 14 residues in the CDR3. CDR1 is SNHLY and CDR2 is FYNNEI in the germline V gene.

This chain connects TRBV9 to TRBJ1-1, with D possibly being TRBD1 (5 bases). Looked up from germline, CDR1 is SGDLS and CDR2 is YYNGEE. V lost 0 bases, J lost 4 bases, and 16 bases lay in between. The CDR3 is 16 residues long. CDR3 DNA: TGTGCCAGCAGCGTAGGGAGCGGGGGAAGGGGCACTGAAGCTTTCTTT. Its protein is CASSVGSGGRGTEAFF. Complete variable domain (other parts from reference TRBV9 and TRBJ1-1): DSGVTQTPKHLITATGQRVTLRCSPRSGDLSVYWYQQSLDQGLQFLIQYYNGEERAKGNILERFSAQQFPDLHSELNLSSLELGDSALYFCASSVGSGGRGTEAFFGQGTRLTVV.

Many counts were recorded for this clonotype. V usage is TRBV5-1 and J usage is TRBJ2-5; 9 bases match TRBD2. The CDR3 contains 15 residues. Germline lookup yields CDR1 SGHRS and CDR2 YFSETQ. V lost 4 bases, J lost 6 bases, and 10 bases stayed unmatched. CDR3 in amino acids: CASSALTSGGKTQYF. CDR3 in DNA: TGCGCCAGCAGCGCCCTGACTAGCGGCGGGAAGACCCAGTACTTC.

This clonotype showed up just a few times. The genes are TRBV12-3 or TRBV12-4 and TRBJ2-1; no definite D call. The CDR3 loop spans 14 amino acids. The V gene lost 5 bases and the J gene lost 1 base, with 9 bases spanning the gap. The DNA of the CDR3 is TGTGCCAGCAGTCTGGGGTGGTCCTACAATGAGCAGTTCTTC. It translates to CASSLGWSYNEQFF.

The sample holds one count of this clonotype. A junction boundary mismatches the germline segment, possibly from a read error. The CDR3 here is CASSFPNLIAVTYDEQFF. The CDR3 DNA reads TGTGCCAGCAGCTTTCCAAACCTTATAGCGGTTACCTACGATGAGCAGTTCTTC. V gene TRBV7-9 combines with J gene TRBJ2-1; D possibly corresponds to TRBD2 (6 bases). The CDR3 length is 18 residues. Germline loops: CDR1 SEHNR, CDR2 FQNEAQ (reference sequence). The full variable domain, in which reference TRBV7-9 and TRBJ2-1 provide the parts outside the CDR3, is DTGVSQNPRHKITKRGQNVTFRCDPISEHNRLYWYRQTLGQGPEFLTYFQNEAQLEKSRLLSDRFSAERPKGSFSTLEIQRTEQGDSAMYLCASSFPNLIAVTYDEQFFGPGTRLTVL.